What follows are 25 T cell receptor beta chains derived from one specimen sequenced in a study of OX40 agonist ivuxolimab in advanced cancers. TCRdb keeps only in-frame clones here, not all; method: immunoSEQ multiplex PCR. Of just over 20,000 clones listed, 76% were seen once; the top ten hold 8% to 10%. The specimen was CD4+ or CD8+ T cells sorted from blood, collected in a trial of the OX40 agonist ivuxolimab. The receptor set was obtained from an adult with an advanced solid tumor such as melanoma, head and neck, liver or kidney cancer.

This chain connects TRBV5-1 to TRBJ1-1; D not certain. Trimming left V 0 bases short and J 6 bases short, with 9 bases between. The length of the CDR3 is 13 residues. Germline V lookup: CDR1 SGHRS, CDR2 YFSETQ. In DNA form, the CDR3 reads TGCGCCAGCAGCTTGGGGGGAAAGTCTGAAGCTTTCTTT. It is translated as CASSLGGKSEAFF.

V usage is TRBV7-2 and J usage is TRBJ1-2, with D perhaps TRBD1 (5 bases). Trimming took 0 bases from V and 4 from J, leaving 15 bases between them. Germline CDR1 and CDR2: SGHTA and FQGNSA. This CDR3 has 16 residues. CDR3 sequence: CASSLASGTAFYGYTF. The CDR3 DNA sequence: TGTGCCAGCAGCTTAGCGTCCGGGACGGCTTTCTATGGCTACACCTTC.

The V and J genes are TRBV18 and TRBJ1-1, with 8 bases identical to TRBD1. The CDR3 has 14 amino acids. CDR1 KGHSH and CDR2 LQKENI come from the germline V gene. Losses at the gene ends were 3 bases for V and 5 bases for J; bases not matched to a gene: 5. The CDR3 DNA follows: TGTGCCAGCTCACCTCAGGGGGCTTGGACTGAAGCTTTCTTT. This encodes CASSPQGAWTEAFF.

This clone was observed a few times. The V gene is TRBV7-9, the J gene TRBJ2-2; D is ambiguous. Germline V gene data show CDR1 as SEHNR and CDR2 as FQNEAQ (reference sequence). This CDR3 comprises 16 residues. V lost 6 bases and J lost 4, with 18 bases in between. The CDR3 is CASSFLGAIGTGELFF. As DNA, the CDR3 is TGTGCCAGCAGTTTCCTGGGCGCAATCGGCACCGGGGAGCTGTTTTTT.

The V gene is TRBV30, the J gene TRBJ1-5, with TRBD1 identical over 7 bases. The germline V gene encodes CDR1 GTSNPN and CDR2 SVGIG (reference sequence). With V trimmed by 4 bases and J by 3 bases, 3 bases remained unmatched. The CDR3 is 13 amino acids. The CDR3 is CAWKDRNNQPQHF. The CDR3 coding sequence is TGTGCCTGGAAGGACAGGAACAATCAGCCCCAGCATTTT. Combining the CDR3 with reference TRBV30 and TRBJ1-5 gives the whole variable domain SQTIHQWPATLVQPVGSPLSLECTVEGTSNPNLYWYRQAAGRGLQLLFYSVGIGQISSEVPQNLSASRPQDRQFILSSKKLLLSDSGFYLCAWKDRNNQPQHFGDGTRLSIL.

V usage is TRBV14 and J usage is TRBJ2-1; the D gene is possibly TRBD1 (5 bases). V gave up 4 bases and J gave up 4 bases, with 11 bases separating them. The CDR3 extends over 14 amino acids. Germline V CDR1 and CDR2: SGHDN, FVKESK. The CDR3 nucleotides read TGTGCCAGCAGCCGGACACAGATTTACAATGAGCAGTTCTTC. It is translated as CASSRTQIYNEQFF.

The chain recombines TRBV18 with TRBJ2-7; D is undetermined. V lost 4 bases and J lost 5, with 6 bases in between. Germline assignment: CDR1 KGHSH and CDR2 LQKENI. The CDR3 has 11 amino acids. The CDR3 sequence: CASSRWDEQYF. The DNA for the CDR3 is TGTGCCAGCTCACGGTGGGACGAGCAGTACTTC. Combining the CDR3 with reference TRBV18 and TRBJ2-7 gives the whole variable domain NAGVMQNPRHLVRRRGQEARLRCSPMKGHSHVYWYRQLPEEGLKFMVYLQKENIIDESGMPKERFSAEFPKEGPSILRIQQVVRGDSAAYFCASSRWDEQYFGPGTRLTVT.

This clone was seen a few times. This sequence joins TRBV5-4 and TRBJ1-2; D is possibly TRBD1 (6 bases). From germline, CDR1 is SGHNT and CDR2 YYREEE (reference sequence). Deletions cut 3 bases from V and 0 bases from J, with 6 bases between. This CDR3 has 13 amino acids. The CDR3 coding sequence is TGTGCCAGCAGCTGGGACACTAACTATGGCTACACCTTC. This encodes CASSWDTNYGYTF.

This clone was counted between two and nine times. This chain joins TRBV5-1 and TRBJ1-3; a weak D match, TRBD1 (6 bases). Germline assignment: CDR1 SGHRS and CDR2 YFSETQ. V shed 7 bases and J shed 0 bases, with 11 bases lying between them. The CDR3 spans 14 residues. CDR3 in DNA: TGCGCCAGCCAGGAGGGGGGCTCTGGAAACACCATATATTTT. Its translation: CASQEGGSGNTIYF.

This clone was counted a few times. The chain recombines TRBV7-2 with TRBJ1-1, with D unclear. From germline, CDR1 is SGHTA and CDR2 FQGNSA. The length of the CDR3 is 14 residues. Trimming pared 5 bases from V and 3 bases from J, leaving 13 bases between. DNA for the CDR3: TGTGCCAGCAGCCTTAGAGGTGCGGACACTGAAGCTTTCTTT. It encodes CASSLRGADTEAFF.

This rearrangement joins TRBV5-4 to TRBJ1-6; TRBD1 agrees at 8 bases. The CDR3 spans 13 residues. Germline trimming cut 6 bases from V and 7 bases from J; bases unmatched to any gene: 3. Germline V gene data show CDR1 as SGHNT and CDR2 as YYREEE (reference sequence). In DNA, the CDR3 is TGTGCCAGCACCCGGGACAGGAATTCACCCCTCCACTTT. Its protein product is CASTRDRNSPLHF. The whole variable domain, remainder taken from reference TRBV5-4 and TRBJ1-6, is ETGVTQSPTHLIKTRGQQVTLRCSSQSGHNTVSWYQQALGQGPQFIFQYYREEENGRGNFPPRFSGLQFPNYSSELNVNALELDDSALYLCASTRDRNSPLHFGNGTRLTVT.

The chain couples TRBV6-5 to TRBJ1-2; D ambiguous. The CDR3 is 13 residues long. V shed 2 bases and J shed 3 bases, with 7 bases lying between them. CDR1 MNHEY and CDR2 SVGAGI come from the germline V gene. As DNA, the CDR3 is TGTGCCAGCAGTTACAGAAGGGACTATGGCTACACCTTC. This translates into CASSYRRDYGYTF.

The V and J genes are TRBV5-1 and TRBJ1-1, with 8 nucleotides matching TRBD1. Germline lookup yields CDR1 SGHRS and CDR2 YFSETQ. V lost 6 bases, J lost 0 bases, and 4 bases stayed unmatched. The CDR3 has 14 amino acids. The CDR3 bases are TGCGCCAGCACCCTGGACAGGGTGAACACTGAAGCTTTCTTT. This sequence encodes CASTLDRVNTEAFF.

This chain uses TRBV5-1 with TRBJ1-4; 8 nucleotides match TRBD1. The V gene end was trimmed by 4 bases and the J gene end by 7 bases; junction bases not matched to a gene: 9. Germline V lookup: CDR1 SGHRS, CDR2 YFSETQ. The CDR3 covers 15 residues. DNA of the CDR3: TGCGCCAGCAGCGCCTCCGGGACAGGCGGTGAAAAACTGTTTTTT. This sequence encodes CASSASGTGGEKLFF.

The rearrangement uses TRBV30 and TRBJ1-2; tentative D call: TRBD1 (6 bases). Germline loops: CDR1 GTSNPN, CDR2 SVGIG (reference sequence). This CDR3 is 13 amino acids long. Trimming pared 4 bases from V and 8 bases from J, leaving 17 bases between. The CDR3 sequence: CAWTPQFGGGYTF. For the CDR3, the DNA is TGTGCCTGGACCCCACAATTCGGGGGCGGCTACACCTTC. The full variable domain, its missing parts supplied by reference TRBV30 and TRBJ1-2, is SQTIHQWPATLVQPVGSPLSLECTVEGTSNPNLYWYRQAAGRGLQLLFYSVGIGQISSEVPQNLSASRPQDRQFILSSKKLLLSDSGFYLCAWTPQFGGGYTFGSGTRLTVV.

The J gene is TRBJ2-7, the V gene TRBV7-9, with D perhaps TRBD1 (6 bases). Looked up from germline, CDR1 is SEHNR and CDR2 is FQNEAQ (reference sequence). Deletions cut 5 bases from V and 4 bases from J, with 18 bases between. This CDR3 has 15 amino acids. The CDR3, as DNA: TGTGCCAGCAGCACCAGCTGGGGGCGGCTATACGAGCAGTACTTC. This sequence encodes CASSTSWGRLYEQYF. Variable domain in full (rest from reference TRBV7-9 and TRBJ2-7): DTGVSQNPRHKITKRGQNVTFRCDPISEHNRLYWYRQTLGQGPEFLTYFQNEAQLEKSRLLSDRFSAERPKGSFSTLEIQRTEQGDSAMYLCASSTSWGRLYEQYFGPGTRLTVT.

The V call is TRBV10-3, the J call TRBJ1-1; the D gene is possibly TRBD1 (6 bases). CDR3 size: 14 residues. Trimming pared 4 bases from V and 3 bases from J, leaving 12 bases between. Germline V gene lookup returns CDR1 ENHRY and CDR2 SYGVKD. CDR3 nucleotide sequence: TGTGCCATCAGTGGCCGGGGGGCGGACACTGAAGCTTTCTTT. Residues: CAISGRGADTEAFF.

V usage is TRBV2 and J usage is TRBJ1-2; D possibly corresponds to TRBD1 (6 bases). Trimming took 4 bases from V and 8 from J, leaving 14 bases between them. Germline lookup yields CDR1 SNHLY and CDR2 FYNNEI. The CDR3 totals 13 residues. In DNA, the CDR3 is TGTGCCAGCAGTGTCCGAAGGGGGGTAGGCTACACCTTC. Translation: CASSVRRGVGYTF.

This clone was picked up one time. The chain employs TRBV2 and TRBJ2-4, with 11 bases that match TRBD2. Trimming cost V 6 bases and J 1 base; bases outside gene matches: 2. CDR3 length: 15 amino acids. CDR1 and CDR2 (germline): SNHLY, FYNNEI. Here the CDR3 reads CASRGLAAAKNIQYF. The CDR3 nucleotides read TGTGCCAGCAGGGGACTAGCGGCGGCCAAAAACATTCAGTACTTC.

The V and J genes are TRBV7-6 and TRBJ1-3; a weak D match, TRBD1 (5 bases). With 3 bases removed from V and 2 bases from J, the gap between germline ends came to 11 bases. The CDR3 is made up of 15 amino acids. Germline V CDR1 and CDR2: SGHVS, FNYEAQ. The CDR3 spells CASSLALGPGNTIYF. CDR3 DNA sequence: TGTGCCAGCAGCTTGGCCCTGGGACCTGGAAACACCATATATTTT. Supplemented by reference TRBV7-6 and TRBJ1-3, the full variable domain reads GAGVSQSPRYKVTKRGQDVALRCDPISGHVSLYWYRQALGQGPEFLTYFNYEAQQDKSGLPNDRFSAERPEGSISTLTIQRTEQRDSAMYRCASSLALGPGNTIYFGEGSWLTVV.

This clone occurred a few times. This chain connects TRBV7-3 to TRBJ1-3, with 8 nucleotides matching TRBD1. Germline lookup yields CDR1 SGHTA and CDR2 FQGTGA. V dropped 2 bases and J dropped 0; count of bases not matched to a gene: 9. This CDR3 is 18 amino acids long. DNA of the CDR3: TGTGCCAGCAGCTTATACGGGCTGGGACAGGCCTCTGGAAACACCATATATTTT. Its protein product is CASSLYGLGQASGNTIYF.

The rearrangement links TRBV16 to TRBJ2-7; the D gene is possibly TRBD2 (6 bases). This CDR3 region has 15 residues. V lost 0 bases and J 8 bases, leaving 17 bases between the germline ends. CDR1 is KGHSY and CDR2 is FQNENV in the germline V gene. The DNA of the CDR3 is TGTGCCAGCAGCCAATCAGGAGGGAGTCCGGAGAAGCAGTACTTC. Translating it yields CASSQSGGSPEKQYF. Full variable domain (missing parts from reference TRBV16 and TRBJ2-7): GEEVAQTPKHLVRGEGQKAKLYCAPIKGHSYVFWYQQVLKNEFKFLISFQNENVFDETGMPKERFSAKCLPNSPCSLEIQATKLEDSAVYFCASSQSGGSPEKQYFGPGTRLTVT.

CDR3 sequence (DNA): TGTGCCAGCAGCCCGTGGGATGGGTCCTACAATGAGCAGTTCTTC. Translated: CASSPWDGSYNEQFF. This sequence joins TRBV7-3 and TRBJ2-1; no firm D call. This CDR3 region has 15 residues. Deletions cut 5 bases from V and 1 base from J, with 12 bases between. The germline V gene has CDR1 SGHTA and CDR2 FQGTGA.

CDR3: CASSDRGYGYTF. CDR3 DNA: TGTGCCAGCAGTGACAGGGGGTATGGCTACACCTTC. The chain carries TRBV2 and TRBJ1-2; TRBD1 aligns across 7 bases. The CDR3 spans 12 residues. The trim removed 3 bases at V and 5 bases at J, leaving 0 bases unmatched. Germline assignment: CDR1 SNHLY and CDR2 FYNNEI. The complete variable domain, with remaining parts taken from reference TRBV2 and TRBJ1-2, reads EPEVTQTPSHQVTQMGQEVILRCVPISNHLYFYWYRQILGQKVEFLVSFYNNEISEKSEIFDDQFSVERPDGSNFTLKIRSTKLEDSAMYFCASSDRGYGYTFGSGTRLTVV.

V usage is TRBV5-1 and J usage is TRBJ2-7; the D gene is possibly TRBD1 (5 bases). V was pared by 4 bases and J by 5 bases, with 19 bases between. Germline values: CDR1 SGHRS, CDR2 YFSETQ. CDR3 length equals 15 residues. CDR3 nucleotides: TGCGCCAGCAGCCCTCCGCGGCCAGGGTCTGACGAGCAGTACTTC. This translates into CASSPPRPGSDEQYF.